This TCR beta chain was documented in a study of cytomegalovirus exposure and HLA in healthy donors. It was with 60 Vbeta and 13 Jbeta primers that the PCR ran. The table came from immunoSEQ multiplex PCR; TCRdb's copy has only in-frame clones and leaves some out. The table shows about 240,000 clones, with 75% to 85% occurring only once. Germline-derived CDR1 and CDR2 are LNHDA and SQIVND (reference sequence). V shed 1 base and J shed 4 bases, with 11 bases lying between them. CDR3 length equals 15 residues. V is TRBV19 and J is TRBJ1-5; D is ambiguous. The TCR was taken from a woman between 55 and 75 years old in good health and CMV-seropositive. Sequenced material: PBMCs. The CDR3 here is CASSIVNSLNQPQHF. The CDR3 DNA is TGTGCCAGTAGTATAGTTAACAGCCTGAATCAGCCCCAGCATTTT.